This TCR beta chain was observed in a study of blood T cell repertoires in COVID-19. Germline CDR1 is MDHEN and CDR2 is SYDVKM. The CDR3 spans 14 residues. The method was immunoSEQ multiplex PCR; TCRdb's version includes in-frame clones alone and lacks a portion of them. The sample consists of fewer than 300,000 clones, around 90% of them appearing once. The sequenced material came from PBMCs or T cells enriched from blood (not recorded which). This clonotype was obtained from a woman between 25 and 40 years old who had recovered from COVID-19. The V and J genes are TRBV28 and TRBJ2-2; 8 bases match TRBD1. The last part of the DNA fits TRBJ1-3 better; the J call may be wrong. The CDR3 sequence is CASSLDRGGNTIYF. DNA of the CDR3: TGTGCCAGCAGTTTAGACAGGGGTGGAAACACCATATATTTT.